Given below is one T cell receptor (beta chain) in context. The antigen is unknown. This entry belongs to a study of yellow fever vaccine responses in identical twins. Study-wide results and limits: Twins' vaccine T cell responses were reported to seem partly convergent and partly personalized.

With V trimmed by 0 bases and J by 8 bases, 6 bases remained unmatched. This CDR3 region has 15 residues. Germline lookup yields CDR1 LGHNA and CDR2 YSLEER. One entry per CDR3 protein results from TCRdb running MiXCR on the RT-PCR reads. There are about a thousand distinct CDR3 sequences in the sample; about three quarters occur only once, and 15% to 18% lies in the top ten. The receptor was isolated from a female donor who received the yellow fever vaccine. V gene TRBV4-3 combines with J gene TRBJ1-4, with 7 positions matching TRBD1. The sequenced sample was T cells from blood (PBMCs), unsorted or a sorted subset (not recorded which), obtained before or after yellow fever vaccination (not recorded which). CDR3 DNA sequence: TGCGCCAGCAGCCAAGATACAGGGGAGGGGGAAAAACTGTTTTTT. This codes for CASSQDTGEGEKLFF.